This T cell receptor beta chain was profiled in a study of vaccination effects on CD4 cells after COVID-19. Sequencing used immunoSEQ multiplex PCR; TCRdb keeps in-frame clones, though not all of them. In the table there are approximately 25,000 clones, approximately 72% of which are singletons. A note on this clone: The antigen is undetermined.

Pools of viral peptides were used by the ViraFEST assay to expand antigen-specific CD4+ T cells ahead of sequencing. Scientists isolated CD4+ T cells after a roughly nine-day culture period ended. Vaccine recipients had no previous SARS-CoV-2 infection; their nucleocapsid antibodies were negative. Half-medium replacement with IL-2 medium occurred on days 3 and 7. The TCR was taken from a human donor who received a COVID-19 vaccine. The source was CD4+ T cells from PBMCs cultured with SARS-CoV-2 spike peptides, collected before COVID-19 vaccination.

The CDR3 protein is CASSQGLSTEAFF. The CDR3 coding sequence is TGTGCCAGCAGCCAAGGACTTAGCACTGAAGCTTTCTTT. The gene calls are TRBV4-2 and TRBJ1-1; D not certain. Trimming removed 1 base at V and 4 bases at J, with 7 bases between. Germline V gene sequence: CDR1 LGHNA, CDR2 YNFKEQ. CDR3 length: 13 amino acids.